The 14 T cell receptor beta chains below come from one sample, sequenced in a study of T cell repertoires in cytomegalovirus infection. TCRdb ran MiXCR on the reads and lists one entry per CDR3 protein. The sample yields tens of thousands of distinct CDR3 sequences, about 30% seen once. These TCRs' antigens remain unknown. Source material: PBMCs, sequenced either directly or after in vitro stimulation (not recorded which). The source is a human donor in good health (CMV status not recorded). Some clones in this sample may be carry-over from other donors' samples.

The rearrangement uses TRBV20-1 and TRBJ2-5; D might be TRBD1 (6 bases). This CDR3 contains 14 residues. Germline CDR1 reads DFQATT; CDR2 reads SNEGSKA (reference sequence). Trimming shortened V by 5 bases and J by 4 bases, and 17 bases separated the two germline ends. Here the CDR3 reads CSAPLLTGSETQYF. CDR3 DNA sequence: TGCAGTGCTCCACTACTCACAGGGTCAGAGACCCAGTACTTC.

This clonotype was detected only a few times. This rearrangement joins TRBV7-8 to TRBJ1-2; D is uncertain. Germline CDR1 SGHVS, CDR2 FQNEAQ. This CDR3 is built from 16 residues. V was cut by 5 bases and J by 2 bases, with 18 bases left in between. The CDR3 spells CASSLSPGRTNYGYTF. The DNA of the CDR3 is TGTGCCAGCAGCCTATCTCCCGGACGGACGAACTATGGCTACACCTTC.

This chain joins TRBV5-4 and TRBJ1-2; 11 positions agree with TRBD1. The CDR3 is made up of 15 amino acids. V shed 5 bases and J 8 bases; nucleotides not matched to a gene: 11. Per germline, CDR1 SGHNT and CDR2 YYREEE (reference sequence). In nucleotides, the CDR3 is TGTGCCAGCAGACCACGTGGACAGGGGGCGCTGGGCTACACCTTC. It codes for CASRPRGQGALGYTF.

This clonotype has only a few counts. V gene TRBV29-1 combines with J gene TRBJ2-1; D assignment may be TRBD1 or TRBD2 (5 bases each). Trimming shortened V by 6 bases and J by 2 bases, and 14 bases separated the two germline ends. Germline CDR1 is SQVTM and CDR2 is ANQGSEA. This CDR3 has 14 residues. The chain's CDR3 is CSVRGVQAYNEQFF. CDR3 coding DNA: TGCAGCGTGAGAGGGGTTCAAGCCTACAATGAGCAGTTCTTC.

For the CDR3, the DNA is TGTGCCAGCAGCTTGGCCGGACAGAACTTCTACGAGCAGTACTTC. As protein: CASSLAGQNFYEQYF. This chain links TRBV5-4 with TRBJ2-7, with D perhaps matching TRBD1 (6 bases). Germline V gives CDR1 SGHNT, CDR2 YYREEE (reference sequence). The CDR3 is made up of 15 amino acids. Trimming cost V 0 bases and J 3 bases, with 13 bases left between them.

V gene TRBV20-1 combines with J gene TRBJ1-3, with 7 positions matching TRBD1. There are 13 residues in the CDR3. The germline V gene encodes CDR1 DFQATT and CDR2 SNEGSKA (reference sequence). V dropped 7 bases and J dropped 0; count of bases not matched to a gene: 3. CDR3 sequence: CSVRQGSGNTIYF. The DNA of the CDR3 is TGCAGTGTCAGACAGGGCTCTGGAAACACCATATATTTT.

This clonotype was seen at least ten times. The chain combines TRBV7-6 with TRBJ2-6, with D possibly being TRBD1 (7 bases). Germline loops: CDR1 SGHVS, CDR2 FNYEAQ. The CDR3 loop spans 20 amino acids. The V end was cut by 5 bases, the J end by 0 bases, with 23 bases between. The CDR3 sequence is CASSPGVGDSTDSGANVLTF. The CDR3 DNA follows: TGTGCCAGCAGCCCGGGGGTGGGGGACAGCACCGACTCTGGGGCCAACGTCCTGACTTTC.

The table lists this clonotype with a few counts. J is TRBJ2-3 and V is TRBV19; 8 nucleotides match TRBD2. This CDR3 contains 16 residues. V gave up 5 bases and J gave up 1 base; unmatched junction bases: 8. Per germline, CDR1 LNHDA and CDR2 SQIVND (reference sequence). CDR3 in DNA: TGTGCCAGTAGTGTCTACACTAGCGGCCGCACAGATACGCAGTATTTT. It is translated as CASSVYTSGRTDTQYF.

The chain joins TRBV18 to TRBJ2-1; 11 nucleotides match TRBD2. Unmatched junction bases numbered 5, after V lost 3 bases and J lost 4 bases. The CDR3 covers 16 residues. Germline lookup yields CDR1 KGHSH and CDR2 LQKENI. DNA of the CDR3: TGTGCCAGCTCACCCGGGACTAGCGGACTGTACAATGAGCAGTTCTTC. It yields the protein CASSPGTSGLYNEQFF.

The DNA for the CDR3 is TGTGCCAGCAGCTTGAATCAGGGCTGGGGCTACACCTTC. Protein sequence: CASSLNQGWGYTF. The V gene is TRBV5-4, the J gene TRBJ1-2; possibly TRBD1 for D (5 bases). The CDR3 consists of 13 residues. Germline V gene data show CDR1 as SGHNT and CDR2 as YYREEE (reference sequence). V was cut by 1 base and J by 8 bases, with 12 bases left in between. The full variable domain, its missing parts supplied by reference TRBV5-4 and TRBJ1-2, is ETGVTQSPTHLIKTRGQQVTLRCSSQSGHNTVSWYQQALGQGPQFIFQYYREEENGRGNFPPRFSGLQFPNYSSELNVNALELDDSALYLCASSLNQGWGYTFGSGTRLTVV.

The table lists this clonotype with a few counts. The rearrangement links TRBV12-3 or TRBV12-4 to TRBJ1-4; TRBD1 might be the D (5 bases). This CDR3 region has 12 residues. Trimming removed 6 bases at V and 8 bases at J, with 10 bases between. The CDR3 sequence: CASRGTAEKLFF. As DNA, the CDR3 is TGTGCCAGCAGGGGGACGGCCGAAAAACTGTTTTTT.

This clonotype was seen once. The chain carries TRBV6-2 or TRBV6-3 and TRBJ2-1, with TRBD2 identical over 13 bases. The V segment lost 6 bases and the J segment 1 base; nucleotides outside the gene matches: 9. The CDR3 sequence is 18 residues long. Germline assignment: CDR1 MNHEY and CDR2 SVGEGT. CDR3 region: CASSNDRLAGGSYNEQFF. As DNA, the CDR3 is TGTGCCAGCAGCAACGACCGACTAGCGGGAGGTTCCTACAATGAGCAGTTCTTC.

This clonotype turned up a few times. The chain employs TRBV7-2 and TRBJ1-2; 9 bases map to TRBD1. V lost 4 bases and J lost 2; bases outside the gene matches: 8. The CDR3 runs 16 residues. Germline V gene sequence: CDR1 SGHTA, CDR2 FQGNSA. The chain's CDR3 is CASSSQSGTGNYGYTF. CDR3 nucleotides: TGTGCCAGCAGCTCTCAATCCGGGACAGGGAACTATGGCTACACCTTC.

CDR3 residues: CASSQNPGIQPQHF. The CDR3 DNA reads as TGTGCCAGCAGCCAAAACCCGGGGATTCAGCCCCAGCATTTT. The chain employs TRBV3-1 and TRBJ1-5; D remains ambiguous. This CDR3 contains 14 residues. CDR1 and CDR2 from the germline V gene are LGHDT and YNNKEL (reference sequence). Between the trimmed V and J ends, which lost 2 bases and 6 bases, there was a span of 11 bases.